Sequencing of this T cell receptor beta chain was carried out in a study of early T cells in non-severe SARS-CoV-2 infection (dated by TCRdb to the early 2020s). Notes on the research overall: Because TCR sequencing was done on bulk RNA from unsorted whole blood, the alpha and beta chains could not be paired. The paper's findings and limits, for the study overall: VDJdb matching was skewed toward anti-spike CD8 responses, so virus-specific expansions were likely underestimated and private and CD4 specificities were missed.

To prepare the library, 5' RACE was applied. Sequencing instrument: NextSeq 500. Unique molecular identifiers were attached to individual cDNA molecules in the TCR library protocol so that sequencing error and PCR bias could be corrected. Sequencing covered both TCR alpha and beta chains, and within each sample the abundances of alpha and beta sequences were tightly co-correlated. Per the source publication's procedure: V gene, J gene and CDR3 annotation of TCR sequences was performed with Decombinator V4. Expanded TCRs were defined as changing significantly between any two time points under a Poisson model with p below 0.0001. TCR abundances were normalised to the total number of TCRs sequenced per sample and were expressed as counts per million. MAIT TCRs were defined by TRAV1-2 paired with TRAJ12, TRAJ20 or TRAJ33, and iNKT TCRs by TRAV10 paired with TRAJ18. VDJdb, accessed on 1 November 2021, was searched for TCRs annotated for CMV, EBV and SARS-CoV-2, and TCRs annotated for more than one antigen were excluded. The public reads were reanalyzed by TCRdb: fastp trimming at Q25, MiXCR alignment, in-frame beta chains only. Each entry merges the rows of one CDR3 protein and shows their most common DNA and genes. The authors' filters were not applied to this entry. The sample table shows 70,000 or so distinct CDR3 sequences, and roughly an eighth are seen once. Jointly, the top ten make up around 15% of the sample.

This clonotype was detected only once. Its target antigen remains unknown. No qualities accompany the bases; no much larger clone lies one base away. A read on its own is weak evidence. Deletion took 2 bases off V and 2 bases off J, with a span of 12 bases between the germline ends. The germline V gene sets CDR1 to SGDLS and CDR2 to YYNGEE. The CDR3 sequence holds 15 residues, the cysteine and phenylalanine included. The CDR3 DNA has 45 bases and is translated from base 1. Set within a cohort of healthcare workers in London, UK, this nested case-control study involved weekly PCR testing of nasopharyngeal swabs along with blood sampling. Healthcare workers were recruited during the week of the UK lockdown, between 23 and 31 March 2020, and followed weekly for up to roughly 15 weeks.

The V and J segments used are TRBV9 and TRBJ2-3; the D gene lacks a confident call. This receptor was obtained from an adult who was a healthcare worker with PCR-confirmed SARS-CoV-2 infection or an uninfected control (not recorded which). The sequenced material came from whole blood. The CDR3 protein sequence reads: CASSVYLDSTDTQYF. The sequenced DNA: TGTGCCAGCAGCGTTTACCTCGACTCCACAGATACGCAGTATTTT.